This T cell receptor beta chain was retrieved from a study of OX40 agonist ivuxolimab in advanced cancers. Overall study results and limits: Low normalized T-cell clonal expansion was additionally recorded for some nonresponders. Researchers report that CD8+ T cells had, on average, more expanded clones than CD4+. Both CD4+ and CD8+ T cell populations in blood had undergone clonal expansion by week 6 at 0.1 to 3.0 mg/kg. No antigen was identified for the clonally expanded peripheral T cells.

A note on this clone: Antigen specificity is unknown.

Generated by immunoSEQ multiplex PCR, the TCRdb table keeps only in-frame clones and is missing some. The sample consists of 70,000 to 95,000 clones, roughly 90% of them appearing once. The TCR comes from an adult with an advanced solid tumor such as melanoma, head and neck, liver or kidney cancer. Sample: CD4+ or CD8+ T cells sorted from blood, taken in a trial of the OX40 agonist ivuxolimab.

DNA for the CDR3: TGTGCCAGCAGCCCTAAGGAGAAAGGAAATACTGAAGCTTTCTTT. Residues: CASSPKEKGNTEAFF. V is TRBV5-4 and J is TRBJ1-1; D is uncertain. The germline V gene has CDR1 SGHNT and CDR2 YYREEE (reference sequence). This CDR3 is 15 amino acids long. The V end was cut by 4 bases, the J end by 5 bases, with 18 bases between.